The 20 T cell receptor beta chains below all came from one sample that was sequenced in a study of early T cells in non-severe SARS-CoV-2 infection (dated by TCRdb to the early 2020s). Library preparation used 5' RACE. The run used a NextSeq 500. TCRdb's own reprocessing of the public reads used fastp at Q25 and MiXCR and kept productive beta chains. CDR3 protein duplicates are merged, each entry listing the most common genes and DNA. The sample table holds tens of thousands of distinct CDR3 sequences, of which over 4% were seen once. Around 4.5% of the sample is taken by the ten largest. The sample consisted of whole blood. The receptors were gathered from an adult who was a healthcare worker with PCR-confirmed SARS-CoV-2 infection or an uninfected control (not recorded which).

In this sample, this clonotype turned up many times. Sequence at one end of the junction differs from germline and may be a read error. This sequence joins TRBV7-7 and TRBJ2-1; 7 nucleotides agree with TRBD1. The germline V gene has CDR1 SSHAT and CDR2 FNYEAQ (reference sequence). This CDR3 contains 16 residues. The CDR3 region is CASSLGDSPSYNEQFF. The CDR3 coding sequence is TGTGCTAGCAGCTTAGGGGACAGCCCCTCCTACAATGAGCAGTTCTTC.

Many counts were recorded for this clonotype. The CDR3 loop reads CATSRRNQETQYF. The CDR3 nucleotides are TGTGCCACCAGCAGGAGGAACCAAGAGACCCAGTACTTC. V is TRBV15 and J is TRBJ2-5; D not certain. Germline values: CDR1 LNHNV, CDR2 YYDKDF (reference sequence). The CDR3 has 13 amino acids. Trimming took off 3 bases at V and 0 bases at J, with 5 bases between the two ends.

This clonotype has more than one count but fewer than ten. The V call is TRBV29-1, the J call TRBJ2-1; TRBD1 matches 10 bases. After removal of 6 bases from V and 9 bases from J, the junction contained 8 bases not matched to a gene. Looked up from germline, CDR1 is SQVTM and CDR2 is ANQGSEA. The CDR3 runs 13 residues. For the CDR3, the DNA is TGCAGCGTCCTAGCCGGGACAGGGGTTGAGCAGTTCTTC. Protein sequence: CSVLAGTGVEQFF.

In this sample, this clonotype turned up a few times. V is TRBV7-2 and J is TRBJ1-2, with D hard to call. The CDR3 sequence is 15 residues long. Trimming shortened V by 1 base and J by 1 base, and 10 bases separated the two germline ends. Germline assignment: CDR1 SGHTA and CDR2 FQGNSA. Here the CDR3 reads CASSLEAGNNYGYTF. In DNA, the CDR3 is TGTGCCAGCAGCTTAGAGGCAGGAAATAACTATGGCTACACCTTC.

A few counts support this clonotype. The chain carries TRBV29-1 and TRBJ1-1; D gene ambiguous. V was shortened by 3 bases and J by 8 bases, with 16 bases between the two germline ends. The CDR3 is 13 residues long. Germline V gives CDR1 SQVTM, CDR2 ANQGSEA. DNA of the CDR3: TGCAGCGTTGACGATCCCATTCGTGTGGAAGCTTTCTTT. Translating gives CSVDDPIRVEAFF.

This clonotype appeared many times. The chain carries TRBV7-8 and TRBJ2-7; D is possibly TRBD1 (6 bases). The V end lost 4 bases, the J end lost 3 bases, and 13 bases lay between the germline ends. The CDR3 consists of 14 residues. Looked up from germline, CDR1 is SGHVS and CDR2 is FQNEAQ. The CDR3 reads CASSYRQDNYEQYF. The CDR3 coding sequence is TGTGCCAGCAGCTACCGACAGGACAACTACGAGCAGTACTTC.

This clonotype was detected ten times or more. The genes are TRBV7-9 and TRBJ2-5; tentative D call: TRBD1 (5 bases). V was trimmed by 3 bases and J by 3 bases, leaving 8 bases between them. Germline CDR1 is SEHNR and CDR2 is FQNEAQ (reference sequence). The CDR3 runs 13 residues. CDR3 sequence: CASSFDSKETQYF. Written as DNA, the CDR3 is TGTGCCAGCAGCTTCGACAGTAAAGAGACCCAGTACTTC.

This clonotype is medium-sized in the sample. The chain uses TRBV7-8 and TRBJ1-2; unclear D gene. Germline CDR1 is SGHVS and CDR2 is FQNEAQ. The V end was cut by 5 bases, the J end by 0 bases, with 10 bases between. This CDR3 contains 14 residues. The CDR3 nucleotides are TGTGCCAGCAGCCCCCTTTCGTCTAACTATGGCTACACCTTC. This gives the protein CASSPLSSNYGYTF.

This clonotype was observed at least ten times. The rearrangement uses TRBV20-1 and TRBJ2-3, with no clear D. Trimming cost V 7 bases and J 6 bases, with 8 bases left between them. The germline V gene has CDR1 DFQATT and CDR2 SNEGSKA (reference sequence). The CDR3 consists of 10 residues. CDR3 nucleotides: TGCAGTGTCGAGAGGGATACGCAGTATTTT. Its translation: CSVERDTQYF.

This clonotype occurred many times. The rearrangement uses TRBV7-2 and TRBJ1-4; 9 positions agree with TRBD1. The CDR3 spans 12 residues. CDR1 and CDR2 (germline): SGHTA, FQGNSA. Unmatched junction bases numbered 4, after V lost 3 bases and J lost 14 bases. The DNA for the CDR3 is TGTGCCAGCAGCTTGGACAGGGGTGGGCTGTTTTTT. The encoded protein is CASSLDRGGLFF. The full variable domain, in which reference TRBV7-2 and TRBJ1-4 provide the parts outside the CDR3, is GAGVSQSPSNKVTEKGKDVELRCDPISGHTALYWYRQSLGQGLEFLIYFQGNSAPDKSGLPSDRFSAERTGGSVSTLTIQRTQQEDSAVYLCASSLDRGGLFFGSGTQLSVL.

The CDR3 nucleotides read TGTGCCAGCAGCCTCAAGGGACTAGCGGGAATAAACACCGGGGAGCTGTTTTTT. Its protein product is CASSLKGLAGINTGELFF. The chain couples TRBV3-1 to TRBJ2-2; 13 bases agree with TRBD2. CDR3 length: 18 residues. Germline CDR1 and CDR2: LGHDT and YNNKEL (reference sequence). V dropped 4 bases and J dropped 2; count of bases not matched to a gene: 7.

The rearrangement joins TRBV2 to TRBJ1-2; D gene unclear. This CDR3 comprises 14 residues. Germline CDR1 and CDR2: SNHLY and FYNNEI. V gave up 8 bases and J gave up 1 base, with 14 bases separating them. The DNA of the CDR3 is TGTGCCAGCGGTCGAGAGAGCCATAACTATGGCTACACCTTC. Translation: CASGRESHNYGYTF.

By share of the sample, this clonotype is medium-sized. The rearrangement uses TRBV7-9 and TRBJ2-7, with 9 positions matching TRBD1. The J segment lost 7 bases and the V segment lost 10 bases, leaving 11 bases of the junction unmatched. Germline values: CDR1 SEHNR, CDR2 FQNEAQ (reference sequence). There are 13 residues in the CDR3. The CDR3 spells CAIVGQGIGEQYF. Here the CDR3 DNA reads TGTGCCATAGTGGGACAGGGAATCGGGGAGCAGTACTTC. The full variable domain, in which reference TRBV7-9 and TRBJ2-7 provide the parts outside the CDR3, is DTGVSQNPRHKITKRGQNVTFRCDPISEHNRLYWYRQTLGQGPEFLTYFQNEAQLEKSRLLSDRFSAERPKGSFSTLEIQRTEQGDSAMYLCAIVGQGIGEQYFGPGTRLTVT.

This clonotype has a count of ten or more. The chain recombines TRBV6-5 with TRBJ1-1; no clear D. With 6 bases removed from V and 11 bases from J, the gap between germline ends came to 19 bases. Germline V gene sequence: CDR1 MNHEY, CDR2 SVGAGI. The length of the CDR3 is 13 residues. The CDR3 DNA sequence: TGTGCCAGCAGATCACAAGCCAACGCGGGGGCTTTCTTT. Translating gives CASRSQANAGAFF.

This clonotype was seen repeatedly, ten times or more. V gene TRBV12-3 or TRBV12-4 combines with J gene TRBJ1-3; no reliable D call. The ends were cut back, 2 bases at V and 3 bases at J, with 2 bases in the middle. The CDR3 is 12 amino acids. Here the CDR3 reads CASSLNGNTIYF. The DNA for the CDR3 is TGTGCCAGCAGTTTAAATGGAAACACCATATATTTT.

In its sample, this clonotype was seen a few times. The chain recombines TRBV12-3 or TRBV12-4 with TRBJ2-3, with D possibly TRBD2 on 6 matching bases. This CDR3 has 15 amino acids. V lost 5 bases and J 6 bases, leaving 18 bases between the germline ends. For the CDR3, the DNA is TGTGCCAGCAGTCGAATGGGGACTCGGGGGGATACGCAGTATTTT. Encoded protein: CASSRMGTRGDTQYF.

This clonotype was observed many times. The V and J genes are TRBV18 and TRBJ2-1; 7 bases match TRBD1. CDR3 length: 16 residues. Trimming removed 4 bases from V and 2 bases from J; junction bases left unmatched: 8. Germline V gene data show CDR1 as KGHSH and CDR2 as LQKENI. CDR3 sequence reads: CASSRRTGTAYNEQFF. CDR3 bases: TGTGCCAGCTCACGTAGAACCGGGACAGCCTACAATGAGCAGTTCTTC.

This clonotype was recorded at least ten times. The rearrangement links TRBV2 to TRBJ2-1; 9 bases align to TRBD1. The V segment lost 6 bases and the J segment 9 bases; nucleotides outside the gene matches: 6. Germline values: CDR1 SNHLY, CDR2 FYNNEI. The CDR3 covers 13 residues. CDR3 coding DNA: TGTGCCAGCAGCTCAACGACAGGGGGTGAGCAGTTCTTC. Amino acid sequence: CASSSTTGGEQFF.

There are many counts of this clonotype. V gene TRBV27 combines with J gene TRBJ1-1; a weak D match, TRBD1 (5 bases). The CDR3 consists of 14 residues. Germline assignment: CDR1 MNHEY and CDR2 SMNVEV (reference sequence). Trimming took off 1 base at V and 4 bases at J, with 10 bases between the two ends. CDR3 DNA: TGTGCCAGCAGTTTATATCCAGGGCTCACTGAAGCTTTCTTT. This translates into CASSLYPGLTEAFF.

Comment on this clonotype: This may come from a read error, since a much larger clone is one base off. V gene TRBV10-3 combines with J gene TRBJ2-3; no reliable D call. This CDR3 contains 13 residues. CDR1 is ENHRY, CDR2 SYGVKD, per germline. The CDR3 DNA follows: TGTGCCTCCAACTGGCAGAGCACAGATACGCAGTGTTTT. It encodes CASNWQSTDTQCF.